A selection of T cell receptor beta chains follows, all from one sample in a study of blood T cell repertoires in COVID-19. The protocol was immunoSEQ multiplex PCR, while the TCRdb copy is restricted to in-frame clones and leaves out a portion. The data show roughly 300,000 clones, with roughly 80% seen just once and approximately 9% held by the top ten. Specimen: peripheral blood. The receptors originated from a woman aged 50 to 65 who had recovered from COVID-19. The CDR3 runs from the conserved cysteine through the conserved F or W.

v_gene: TRBV29-1
j_gene: TRBJ2-3
CDR3aa: CSVVGGDTQYF

v_gene: TRBV4-2
j_gene: TRBJ2-3
CDR3aa: CASSQETGTDTQYF

v_gene: TRBV2
j_gene: TRBJ2-1
CDR3aa: CASMGTGLNEQFF

v_gene: TRBV5-1
j_gene: TRBJ2-1
CDR3aa: CASSLGGLAGVGEQFF

v_gene: TRBV28
j_gene: TRBJ2-1
CDR3aa: CASSRLTGAPYNEQFF

v_gene: TRBV30
j_gene: TRBJ1-2
CDR3aa: CAWSVWPGRYYGYTF

v_gene: TRBV4-3
j_gene: TRBJ2-1
CDR3aa: CASSQPGLGNEQFF

v_gene: TRBV18
j_gene: TRBJ2-7
CDR3aa: CASAGGMDYNYEQYF

v_gene: TRBV10-3
j_gene: TRBJ2-7
CDR3aa: CAIRSGTGTSYEQYF

v_gene: TRBV5-6
j_gene: TRBJ2-2
CDR3aa: CASSSIPAGTANTGELFF